These 24 T cell receptor beta chains came from one sample sequenced in a study of CD8 T cells in Susac syndrome. Reverse transcription of roughly 0.5 to 1 ug RNA used random hexamers. Using its own MiXCR run on the immunoSEQ multiplex PCR reads, TCRdb lists one record per CDR3 protein. The profile shows about 250,000 distinct CDR3 sequences, just under 95% of them singletons. The source material was CD4+ T cells from PBMCs. The receptors here all came from a human donor with multiple sclerosis.

The CDR3 coding sequence is TGTGCCAGCAAGGCTAGCGGGAGCCATAAGACCCAGTACTTC. Protein: CASKASGSHKTQYF. The chain combines TRBV2 with TRBJ2-5; TRBD2 agrees at 10 bases. J gave up 6 bases and V 7 bases, and 8 bases lay outside the gene matches. This CDR3 is 14 amino acids long. CDR1 is SNHLY, CDR2 FYNNEI, per germline.

This clonotype was seen only a few times. The junction and the germline gene differ at one end; a read error may be behind it. The chain recombines TRBV7-7 with TRBJ2-1; tentatively, D is TRBD2 (5 bases). The CDR3 is 14 amino acids. CDR1 is SSHAT, CDR2 FNYEAQ, per germline (reference sequence). CDR3 sequence: CASSPRGSYNEQFF. CDR3 nucleotide sequence: TGTGCTAGCAGCCCCAGAGGGTCCTACAATGAGCAGTTCTTC.

The gene calls are TRBV5-4 and TRBJ2-5; D is possibly TRBD2 (6 bases). V lost 0 bases to trimming and J lost 9 bases, with 12 bases between them. Germline lookup yields CDR1 SGHNT and CDR2 YYREEE (reference sequence). This CDR3 comprises 13 residues. The CDR3 DNA follows: TGTGCCAGCAGCTTGGTCGGCGGAGGGGCCCAGTACTTC. Protein sequence: CASSLVGGGAQYF.

This clonotype was found once. This sequence joins TRBV18 and TRBJ2-1, with TRBD2 matching over 12 bases. Germline lookup yields CDR1 KGHSH and CDR2 LQKENI. The CDR3 covers 16 residues. V lost 0 bases and J lost 7; bases outside the gene matches: 4. CDR3 protein: CASSPPLAGGPNEQFF. The CDR3 nucleotides are TGTGCCAGCTCACCACCTCTAGCGGGAGGGCCAAATGAGCAGTTCTTC.

This chain uses TRBV29-1 with TRBJ1-1, with D tentatively TRBD1 (6 bases). The CDR3 has 13 amino acids. Germline V CDR1 and CDR2: SQVTM, ANQGSEA. V lost 7 bases, J lost 4 bases, and 16 bases lay in between. The CDR3 sequence: CSAYRERGTEAFF. The CDR3, as DNA: TGCAGCGCATACAGGGAGAGGGGCACTGAAGCTTTCTTT.

The rearrangement uses TRBV5-1 and TRBJ2-2; 12 bases are a match to TRBD2. The germline CDR1 and CDR2 sequences are SGHRS and YFSETQ. The CDR3 is 16 residues long. V was pared by 4 bases and J by 7 bases, with 8 bases of the junction left unmatched. In nucleotides, the CDR3 is TGCGCCAGCAGCGCCGGGACTAGCGGGTTTGACGGGGAGCTGTTTTTT. Amino acids: CASSAGTSGFDGELFF.

The chain couples TRBV24-1 to TRBJ1-5; 11 bases are a match to TRBD1. Trimming cost V 5 bases and J 6 bases; bases outside gene matches: 5. From germline, CDR1 is KGHDR and CDR2 SFDVKD. This CDR3 comprises 15 residues. As DNA, the CDR3 is TGTGCCACCAGTGGGGGGACAGGGGGTTTTCAGCCCCAGCATTTT. Amino acids: CATSGGTGGFQPQHF.

This chain joins TRBV19 and TRBJ2-1; TRBD2 agrees at 8 bases. The length of the CDR3 is 14 residues. The junction had 4 bases not matched to a gene; V was cut back by 6 bases and J by 3 bases. Germline V CDR1 and CDR2: LNHDA, SQIVND (reference sequence). CDR3 DNA sequence: TGTGCCAGTAGCCCGGGGGGGGACTACAATGAGCAGTTCTTC. This codes for CASSPGGDYNEQFF.

The chain's CDR3 is CASSLGQGQNTEAFF. DNA for the CDR3: TGCGCCAGCAGCCTCGGACAGGGGCAGAACACTGAAGCTTTCTTT. This chain connects TRBV5-1 to TRBJ1-1; 9 bases match TRBD1. Germline V CDR1 and CDR2: SGHRS, YFSETQ. The ends lost 4 bases at V and 1 base at J; junction bases unmatched: 5. The CDR3 spans 15 residues.

The chain links TRBV7-2 to TRBJ1-1; tentative D call: TRBD1 (5 bases). The CDR3 totals 15 residues. Germline CDR1 SGHTA, CDR2 FQGNSA. The V and J ends lost 1 base and 1 base respectively, with 10 bases between them. For the CDR3, the DNA is TGTGCCAGCAGCTTAGATTCGGGGGAGAACACTGAAGCTTTCTTT. This encodes CASSLDSGENTEAFF.

The V and J genes are TRBV7-2 and TRBJ1-3, with D unresolved. V dropped 5 bases and J dropped 4 bases, with 15 bases sitting between them. The CDR3 consists of 15 residues. The germline CDR1 and CDR2 sequences are SGHTA and FQGNSA. CDR3 sequence reads: CASSTEAVRGNTIYF. The CDR3 DNA is TGTGCCAGCAGCACGGAGGCTGTAAGGGGAAACACCATATATTTT. Full variable domain (outside the CDR3, taken from reference TRBV7-2 and TRBJ1-3): GAGVSQSPSNKVTEKGKDVELRCDPISGHTALYWYRQSLGQGLEFLIYFQGNSAPDKSGLPSDRFSAERTGGSVSTLTIQRTQQEDSAVYLCASSTEAVRGNTIYFGEGSWLTVV.

This chain joins TRBV5-6 and TRBJ2-7; 9 nucleotides line up with TRBD2. Germline CDR1 and CDR2: SGHDT and YYEEEE. The CDR3 runs to 17 residues. The V gene end was trimmed by 4 bases and the J gene end by 7 bases; junction bases not matched to a gene: 18. CDR3 nucleotide sequence: TGTGCCAGCAGCCGAGCGGGCGGCGGGAGGGCCTCTAGTGAGCAGTACGTC. This sequence encodes CASSRAGGGRASSEQYV.

This chain connects TRBV7-2 to TRBJ2-7; D is undetermined. V lost 5 bases to trimming and J lost 4 bases, with 24 bases between them. The CDR3 loop spans 17 amino acids. Germline CDR1 reads SGHTA; CDR2 reads FQGNSA. The CDR3, as DNA: TGTGCCAGCAGCAACGACCCATCTAGGTGGAGTGGGTACGAGCAGTACGTC. It codes for CASSNDPSRWSGYEQYV.

The chain carries TRBV5-6 and TRBJ2-1, with D possibly being TRBD1 (6 bases). V was cut by 4 bases and J by 5 bases, with 19 bases left in between. The CDR3 contains 16 residues. In germline, CDR1 is SGHDT, CDR2 YYEEEE. The CDR3: CASSGVAGTSDNEQFF. The CDR3, as DNA: TGTGCCAGCAGCGGGGTGGCCGGGACATCAGACAATGAGCAGTTCTTC.

The chain is built from TRBV4-1 and TRBJ1-2; weak D call: TRBD1 (5 bases). In germline, CDR1 is MGHRA, CDR2 YSYEKL. V dropped 2 bases and J dropped 4 bases, with 11 bases sitting between them. The CDR3 runs 14 residues. The CDR3 region is CASSQHGAGYGYTF. The CDR3 coding sequence is TGCGCCAGCAGCCAACATGGGGCAGGCTATGGCTACACCTTC.

The chain recombines TRBV18 with TRBJ1-1; 10 nucleotides agree with TRBD1. The CDR3 covers 15 residues. Unmatched junction bases numbered 4, after V lost 4 bases and J lost 2 bases. From germline, CDR1 is KGHSH and CDR2 LQKENI. The CDR3 DNA is TGTGCCAGCTCACTACGGACAGGGGGAAACACTGAAGCTTTCTTT. This encodes CASSLRTGGNTEAFF.

The CDR3 reads CASNERETETQYF. The CDR3 DNA sequence: TGTGCCAGCAATGAGCGGGAGACCGAGACCCAGTACTTC. The chain couples TRBV2 to TRBJ2-5, with TRBD2 matching 8 bases. Germline V CDR1 and CDR2: SNHLY, FYNNEI. There are 13 residues in the CDR3. V shed 7 bases, J shed 5 bases, and the junction held 6 bases outside the gene matches.

V is TRBV7-8 and J is TRBJ2-1; no reliable D call. The CDR3 is made up of 15 amino acids. Germline loops: CDR1 SGHVS, CDR2 FQNEAQ. V dropped 6 bases and J dropped 0 bases, with 12 bases sitting between them. This CDR3 reads CASSTALSSYNEQFF. The CDR3 DNA reads as TGTGCCAGCAGTACCGCCCTGAGCTCCTACAATGAGCAGTTCTTC. The full variable domain, completed using reference TRBV7-8 and TRBJ2-1, is GAGVSQSPRYKVAKRGQDVALRCDPISGHVSLFWYQQALGQGPEFLTYFQNEAQLDKSGLPSDRFFAERPEGSVSTLKIQRTQQEDSAVYLCASSTALSSYNEQFFGPGTRLTVL.

The V call is TRBV10-3, the J call TRBJ1-2; D gene ambiguous. The ends were cut back, 10 bases at V and 7 bases at J, with 13 bases in the middle. The CDR3 loop spans 11 amino acids. The germline V gene encodes CDR1 ENHRY and CDR2 SYGVKD. CDR3 in amino acids: CATDFGFGYTF. The CDR3 DNA reads TGTGCCACCGACTTCGGGTTTGGCTACACCTTC.

Concerning this clonotype: At one of its ends the junction is not consistent with the germline gene, which may arise from a read error. This chain connects TRBV12-3 or TRBV12-4 to TRBJ2-3, with 12 positions matching TRBD2. This CDR3 is built from 15 residues. The DNA for the CDR3 is TGTGCCAGCAGTCTAGCGGGAGGGGTCACAGATACGCAGTATTTT. This sequence encodes CASSLAGGVTDTQYF.

CDR3 in amino acids: CASSLLPGRASTDTQYF. CDR3 nucleotide sequence: TGTGCCAGCAGCTTACTACCCGGACGCGCCAGCACAGATACGCAGTATTTT. This rearrangement joins TRBV7-8 to TRBJ2-3; D is uncertain. Germline values: CDR1 SGHVS, CDR2 FQNEAQ. CDR3 length: 17 amino acids. V was clipped by 2 bases and J by 0 bases, with 15 bases between them.

This chain connects TRBV15 to TRBJ2-2; D is ambiguous. Germline lookup yields CDR1 LNHNV and CDR2 YYDKDF (reference sequence). The CDR3 is 12 amino acids. The V and J ends lost 4 bases and 6 bases respectively, with 6 bases between them. Written as DNA, the CDR3 is TGTGCCACCAGCACCCGCGCCGGGGAGCTGTTTTTT. Translating gives CATSTRAGELFF.

The V and J genes are TRBV12-3 or TRBV12-4 and TRBJ1-1; TRBD1 aligns across 12 bases. The CDR3 sequence is 15 residues long. J gave up 11 bases and V 3 bases, and 10 bases lay outside the gene matches. The CDR3 nucleotides read TGTGCCAGCAGTTTTCTTTCGGGACAGGGGGCTTGGGCTTTCTTT. Translated, it gives CASSFLSGQGAWAFF.

The genes are TRBV2 and TRBJ2-1; weak D call: TRBD2 (6 bases). V lost 4 bases and J lost 0, with 13 bases in between. There are 16 residues in the CDR3. Germline values: CDR1 SNHLY, CDR2 FYNNEI. The CDR3 DNA is TGTGCCAGCAGTGGTGCTAGCGCCTACTCCTACAATGAGCAGTTCTTC. Translation: CASSGASAYSYNEQFF.